The rows below give T cell receptor beta chains drawn from one sample of a study of T cell responses to AZD1222 COVID-19 vaccine. Data came from immunoSEQ multiplex PCR; TCRdb stores just in-frame clones and leaves some out. This table holds over 100,000 clones, approximately 81% found once. The source material was peripheral blood, sampled on day 0 of AZD1222 vaccination. All receptors come from an adult in good health. The CDR3 runs from the conserved cysteine through the conserved F or W. A D gene is named only where the DNA matches it firmly. Clone size is not always given. Where it is, it says once, few, many or a class for expanded clones.

.,TRBJ2-5,.,TRBV29-1,CSVGGGGGETQYF,TGCAGCGTTGGGGGCGGAGGAGGTGAGACCCAGTACTTC
.,TRBJ1-2,.,TRBV7-2,CASSLAGTAYGYTF,TGTGCCAGCAGCTTAGCGGGGACGGCTTATGGCTACACCTTC
.,TRBJ2-5,TRBD2,TRBV24-1,CATSDQRGGGTQYF,TGTGCCACCAGTGACCAGCGGGGGGGCGGGACCCAGTACTTC
.,TRBJ1-2,.,TRBV4-3,CASSQDVGSALDTYGYTF,TGCGCCAGCAGCCAAGATGTAGGTTCCGCTCTAGATACTTATGGCTACACCTTC
.,TRBJ2-1,TRBD2,TRBV6-5,CASSYYGLAVNEQFF,TGTGCCAGCAGTTACTATGGACTAGCGGTAAATGAGCAGTTCTTC
.,TRBJ2-5,.,TRBV20-1,CSARQSETQYF,TGCAGTGCTAGGCAAAGTGAGACCCAGTACTTC
.,TRBJ2-2,.,TRBV20-1,CSASRQWTGELFF,TGCAGTGCTAGTCGTCAGTGGACCGGGGAGCTGTTTTTT
.,TRBJ2-6,.,TRBV10-3,CAISQGSGANVLTF,TGTGCCATCAGCCAGGGCTCTGGGGCCAACGTCCTGACTTTC
.,TRBJ1-1,.,TRBV29-1,CRAGNPEAFF,TGCAGAGCGGGGAATCCTGAAGCTTTCTTT
.,TRBJ1-5,.,TRBV3-1/TRBV3-2,CASSQDGGKRPQHF,TGTGCCAGCAGCCAAGATGGAGGGAAACGGCCCCAGCATTTT
.,TRBJ1-1,.,TRBV5-4,CASSSRSTRLNTEAFF,TGTGCCAGCAGCTCCCGAAGCACCCGTTTGAACACTGAAGCTTTCTTT
many,TRBJ1-1,.,TRBV2,CASSIDRNTEAFF,TGTGCCAGCAGTATAGACAGGAACACTGAAGCTTTCTTT
.,TRBJ1-6,TRBD1,TRBV4-1,CASSHLPGQKNSPLHF,TGCGCCAGCAGCCATTTGCCGGGACAGAAAAATTCACCCCTCCACTTT
.,TRBJ1-1,TRBD1,TRBV28,CASSFRGGNTEAFF,TGTGCCAGCAGTTTCAGGGGGGGGAACACTGAAGCTTTCTTT
.,TRBJ2-1,.,TRBV5-1,CASSLAGQGDEQFF,TGCGCCAGCAGCTTGGCGGGCCAGGGCGATGAGCAGTTCTTC
.,TRBJ1-1,.,TRBV11-3,CASSLESRLMNTEAFF,TGTGCCAGCAGCTTAGAATCCAGGCTGATGAACACTGAAGCTTTCTTT
few,TRBJ2-2,.,TRBV2,CASSGPRWDAVTGELFF,TGTGCCAGCAGTGGACCGCGGTGGGATGCGGTCACCGGGGAGCTGTTTTTT
.,TRBJ2-7,.,TRBV5-8,CASSLGTLVNEQYF,TGTGCCAGCAGCTTAGGTACTCTCGTGAACGAGCAGTACTTC
.,TRBJ1-2,.,TRBV7-8,CASSLGASGNNYGYTF,TGTGCCAGCAGCTTAGGGGCGTCAGGGAATAACTATGGCTACACCTTC
once,TRBJ2-2,TRBD2,TRBV24-1,CATSGRKGLAGTNTGELFF,TGTGCCACCAGTGGGCGAAAGGGACTAGCGGGGACAAACACCGGGGAGCTGTTTTTT
.,TRBJ1-1,TRBD1,TRBV6-2/TRBV6-3,CASSPRDRGTEAFF,TGTGCCAGCAGCCCCCGTGACAGGGGAACTGAAGCTTTCTTT
few,TRBJ1-1,TRBD1,TRBV9,CASSGGTGVMNTEAFF,TGTGCCAGCAGCGGAGGGACAGGGGTAATGAACACTGAAGCTTTCTTT
.,TRBJ1-1,.,TRBV12-3/TRBV12-4,CASSLVPGQAFF,TGTGCCAGCAGTTTAGTGCCGGGGCAAGCTTTCTTT
.,TRBJ1-5,.,TRBV19,CASSIGLNVGYSNQPQHF,TGTGCCAGTAGTATAGGTCTCAACGTGGGGTATAGCAATCAGCCCCAGCATTTT
.,TRBJ1-5,.,TRBV19,CASTGGLQPQHF,TGTGCCAGTACGGGGGGCTTGCAGCCCCAGCATTTT
.,TRBJ1-1,.,TRBV7-2,CASSSRSGNTEAFF,TGTGCCAGCAGCAGCAGATCCGGTAACACTGAAGCTTTCTTT
.,TRBJ1-2,.,TRBV3-1/TRBV3-2,CASSQGDFHGYTF,TGTGCCAGCAGCCAGGGGGATTTTCACGGCTACACCTTC
.,TRBJ1-2,.,TRBV24-1,CATSARQAHGYTF,TGTGCCACCAGTGCGAGGCAGGCCCATGGCTACACCTTC
few,TRBJ1-1,TRBD1,TRBV2,CASGVRGGDEAFF,TGTGCCAGCGGGGTTAGAGGGGGCGATGAAGCTTTCTTT
.,TRBJ1-1,.,TRBV11-2,CASSLVQGTEAFF,TGTGCCAGCAGCTTAGTGCAGGGCACTGAAGCTTTCTTT
.,TRBJ2-3,TRBD1,TRBV2,CASRPGWTGGTDTQYF,TGTGCCAGCAGACCCGGATGGACAGGGGGGACAGATACGCAGTATTTT
.,TRBJ2-3,.,TRBV29-1,CSVEEVDTQYF,TGCAGCGTTGAGGAAGTAGATACGCAGTATTTT
.,TRBJ2-3,TRBD1,TRBV6-6,CLRTGISVRGTDTQYF,TGCTTGAGGACAGGGATATCGGTTAGGGGCACAGATACGCAGTATTTT
few,TRBJ1-3,.,TRBV7-9,CASSLDRGRNTIYF,TGTGCCAGCAGCTTAGACCGGGGAAGAAACACCATATATTTT
.,TRBJ1-1,.,TRBV9,CASSVEQVTEAFF,TGTGCCAGCAGCGTAGAACAGGTCACTGAAGCTTTCTTT
.,TRBJ2-1,.,TRBV6-5,CASTPPRGHHNEQFF,TGTGCCAGCACTCCTCCGAGAGGGCACCACAATGAGCAGTTCTTC
.,TRBJ1-6,TRBD1,TRBV5-5,CASRPPGGGYSPLHF,TGTGCCAGCAGACCTCCAGGGGGTGGGTATTCACCCCTCCACTTT
.,TRBJ1-2,.,TRBV30,CAWSSFGRGYGYTF,TGTGCCTGGAGTTCTTTTGGCAGAGGCTATGGCTACACCTTC
.,TRBJ1-2,.,TRBV18,CASSPTVSYGYTF,TGTGCCAGCTCACCTACGGTTAGCTACGGCTACACCTTC
.,TRBJ1-1,.,TRBV29-1,CSVEGFSVTEAFF,TGCAGCGTTGAAGGGTTTTCGGTCACTGAAGCTTTCTTT
.,TRBJ1-5,.,TRBV30,CAWDVQGLQPQHF,TGTGCCTGGGATGTACAGGGTCTTCAGCCCCAGCATTTT
.,TRBJ1-5,.,TRBV30,CAWSPDFLSQPQHF,TGTGCCTGGAGTCCTGACTTTCTGTCTCAGCCCCAGCATTTT
.,TRBJ1-4,.,TRBV28,CASSLEGRWGIIVEKLFF,TGTGCCAGCAGTTTAGAAGGCAGGTGGGGGATAATAGTTGAAAAACTGTTTTTT
few,TRBJ2-2,.,TRBV10-3,CAISEGTENTGELFF,TGTGCCATCAGTGAAGGGACCGAGAACACCGGGGAGCTGTTTTTT
.,TRBJ1-2,.,TRBV5-1,CASSLSGFYGYTF,TGCGCCAGCAGCTTGTCCGGATTCTATGGCTACACCTTC
.,TRBJ1-2,TRBD1,TRBV11-3,CASSQGQGGGYGYTF,TGTGCCAGCAGCCAAGGACAGGGAGGGGGCTATGGCTACACCTTC
.,TRBJ2-3,TRBD2,TRBV7-3,CASSFTSGSTDTQYF,TGTGCCAGCAGCTTCACTAGCGGAAGCACAGATACGCAGTATTTT
.,TRBJ1-3,.,TRBV5-1,CASSEGDGGRTIYF,TGCGCCAGCAGCGAAGGGGACGGTGGGAGGACCATATATTTT
.,TRBJ1-2,TRBD1,TRBV5-1,CASSLEPTGLYGYTF,TGCGCCAGCAGCTTGGAACCGACAGGGCTCTATGGCTACACCTTC
.,TRBJ2-2,TRBD1,TRBV29-1,CSVGTGTNTGELFF,TGCAGCGTGGGGACAGGGACGAACACCGGGGAGCTGTTTTTT
.,TRBJ2-1,.,TRBV4-3,CASSQDRRVNEQFF,TGCGCCAGCAGCCAAGACAGGCGAGTCAATGAGCAGTTCTTC
.,TRBJ1-4,.,TRBV27,CASRPAGATNEKLFF,TGTGCCAGCAGACCCGCGGGGGCAACTAATGAAAAACTGTTTTTT
.,TRBJ2-3,.,TRBV28,CASSLGGRRPQYF,TGTGCCAGCAGTTTGGGGGGACGGCGGCCGCAGTATTTT
.,TRBJ2-1,.,TRBV7-9,CASSILLGEEQFF,TGTGCCAGCAGCATCCTTCTTGGGGAAGAGCAGTTCTTC
.,TRBJ1-2,.,TRBV27,CASSFIGGGYTF,TGTGCCAGCAGTTTTATAGGGGGGGGCTACACCTTC
.,TRBJ2-7,.,TRBV18,CASSGDSTGEQYF,TGTGCCAGCTCAGGCGACAGTACCGGCGAGCAGTACTTC
.,TRBJ2-2,.,TRBV7-7,CASSLFPASVDRELFF,TGTGCCAGCAGCTTATTTCCGGCTAGCGTTGACCGGGAGCTGTTTTTT
once,TRBJ2-5,TRBD2,TRBV3-1/TRBV3-2,CASSVPAGAETQYF,TGTGCCAGCTCTGTCCCAGCGGGAGCAGAGACCCAGTACTTC
.,TRBJ2-3,.,TRBV6-6,CASSYRAIGTDTQYF,TGTGCCAGCAGTTACCGGGCAATAGGCACAGATACGCAGTATTTT